The clone carrying this T cell receptor (beta chain) was counted many times. Its antigen is unknown. The cell input for sorted libraries was some 990,000, and those cells were CD4+ or CD8+ T cells. The sample belongs to a study of neurological immune-mediated disorders. TCRdb fed the 5' RACE reads into MiXCR, producing one record per CDR3 protein. The sample holds around 40,000 distinct CDR3 sequences, 7% to 8.5% seen once. This CDR3 region has 18 residues. V lost 3 bases to trimming and J lost 6 bases; unmatched junction nucleotides: 10. The germline CDR1 and CDR2 sequences are SGHRS and YFSETQ. Regarding the study as a whole: HTLV-1-associated myelopathy showed the most TCR clonal expansion; multiple sclerosis the least, below healthy controls. TCR-beta repertoires seemed private in all groups, with no expanded CDR3 amino acid sequences shared.

V usage is TRBV5-1 and J usage is TRBJ2-2; 14 bases fit TRBD2. This TCR was recovered from a man aged 50 to 60 in good health. Sample: CD4+ T cells from blood. As DNA, the CDR3 is TGCGCCAGCAGCTACCGACTAGCGGGAGGGCCGGGCTCCGGGGAGCTGTTTTTT. Encoded protein: CASSYRLAGGPGSGELFF.